These 12 T cell receptor beta chains came from one sample sequenced in a study of neurological immune-mediated disorders. TCRdb recomputed calls from the 5' RACE reads with MiXCR, one row per CDR3 protein. Of some 60,000 distinct CDR3 sequences in the sample, 3% to 4.5% were seen once. The sample was PBMCs. The receptors originated from a woman younger than 45 with multiple sclerosis.

This clonotype was detected ten times or more. V gene TRBV15 combines with J gene TRBJ2-3; either TRBD1 or TRBD2 may fit D (6 bases each). This CDR3 has 16 amino acids. V was clipped by 0 bases and J by 4 bases, with 14 bases between them. Germline values: CDR1 LNHNV, CDR2 YYDKDF (reference sequence). The CDR3 bases are TGTGCCACCAGCAGAGATTGGGCCGGGGGCCCAGATACGCAGTATTTT. It encodes CATSRDWAGGPDTQYF.

This clonotype was counted at least ten times. The CDR3, as DNA: TGTGCCAGCAGTTACGATGGGGGAGCTAGCGCCTACGAGCAGTACTTC. Protein sequence: CASSYDGGASAYEQYF. This chain uses TRBV6-5 with TRBJ2-7, with D perhaps TRBD2 (6 bases). The V gene lost 2 bases and the J gene lost 2 bases, with 16 bases spanning the gap. CDR3 length: 16 residues. Per germline, CDR1 MNHEY and CDR2 SVGAGI.

This chain uses TRBV14 with TRBJ2-2; D not certain. The CDR3 extends over 12 amino acids. Trimming took off 3 bases at V and 4 bases at J, with 3 bases between the two ends. Germline CDR1 SGHDN, CDR2 FVKESK. CDR3 DNA sequence: TGTGCCAGCAGCCAGGGCACCGGGGAGCTGTTTTTT. The encoded protein is CASSQGTGELFF. Full variable domain (rest looked up from reference TRBV14 and TRBJ2-2): EAGVTQFPSHSVIEKGQTVTLRCDPISGHDNLYWYRRVMGKEIKFLLHFVKESKQDESGMPNNRFLAERTGGTYSTLKVQPAELEDSGVYFCASSQGTGELFFGEGSRLTVL.

The sample holds many counts of this clonotype. The chain employs TRBV5-1 and TRBJ2-5; D perhaps matches TRBD2 (5 bases). This CDR3 has 16 amino acids. Between the trimmed V and J ends, which lost 1 base and 1 base, there was a span of 14 bases. CDR1 and CDR2 from the germline V gene are SGHRS and YFSETQ. CDR3 sequence (DNA): TGCGCCAGCAGCTTGTGGTCCGGGAACGCCCAAGAGACCCAGTACTTC. The encoded protein is CASSLWSGNAQETQYF.

The table lists this clonotype with many counts. The rearrangement joins TRBV5-1 to TRBJ2-5; 11 bases fit TRBD1. Germline CDR1 and CDR2: SGHRS and YFSETQ. This CDR3 spans 16 amino acids. With V trimmed by 4 bases and J by 2 bases, 7 bases remained unmatched. This CDR3 reads CASSPGQGALQETQYF. CDR3 sequence (DNA): TGCGCCAGCAGCCCTGGACAGGGGGCGCTTCAAGAGACCCAGTACTTC.

This clonotype is medium-sized. The chain couples TRBV5-1 to TRBJ2-7, with 8 bases lining up with TRBD1. J was trimmed by 4 bases and V by 0 bases; bases with no gene match: 6. Looked up from germline, CDR1 is SGHRS and CDR2 is YFSETQ. This CDR3 is built from 15 residues. In DNA form, the CDR3 reads TGCGCCAGCAGCTTGGTCGCAGGGGGCTCTTACGAGCAGTACTTC. Protein sequence: CASSLVAGGSYEQYF.

This clonotype was picked up a small number of times. The chain uses TRBV5-1 and TRBJ2-3, with D uncertain. Trimming stripped 0 bases from V and 8 bases from J, with 13 bases between. The CDR3 is 14 residues long. In germline, CDR1 is SGHRS, CDR2 YFSETQ. CDR3 nucleotides: TGCGCCAGCAGCTTGGATGTGGCAGGAGTTACGCAGTATTTT. Its protein is CASSLDVAGVTQYF. The full variable domain, completed using reference TRBV5-1 and TRBJ2-3, is KAGVTQTPRYLIKTRGQQVTLSCSPISGHRSVSWYQQTPGQGLQFLFEYFSETQRNKGNFPGRFSGRQFSNSRSEMNVSTLELGDSALYLCASSLDVAGVTQYFGPGTRLTVL.

This clonotype came up many times. This chain uses TRBV6-5 with TRBJ2-5; D is undetermined. This CDR3 comprises 13 residues. The V gene's germline CDR1 is MNHEY and CDR2 SVGAGI. V lost 5 bases and J 2 bases, leaving 9 bases between the germline ends. The CDR3 sequence is CASSVTHQETQYF. As DNA, the CDR3 is TGTGCCAGCAGTGTCACTCATCAAGAGACCCAGTACTTC.

Ten or more counts support this clonotype. V gene TRBV29-1 combines with J gene TRBJ1-2; TRBD1 matches at 7 bases. Germline V lookup: CDR1 SQVTM, CDR2 ANQGSEA. Losses at the gene ends were 6 bases for V and 6 bases for J; bases not matched to a gene: 7. The CDR3 runs 12 residues. DNA for the CDR3: TGCAGCGTGGCACAGGGGTTTGATGGCTACACCTTC. Translated: CSVAQGFDGYTF.

This clonotype was recorded at least ten times. The chain combines TRBV7-9 with TRBJ1-1; D is unresolved. V was pared by 0 bases and J by 3 bases, with 14 bases between. CDR1 is SEHNR, CDR2 FQNEAQ, per germline (reference sequence). The CDR3 extends over 16 amino acids. The CDR3 nucleotides are TGTGCCAGCAGCTTAGCGCAATTGGGTAAGGACACTGAAGCTTTCTTT. Its translation is CASSLAQLGKDTEAFF.

This clonotype has at least ten counts. The J gene is TRBJ1-5, the V gene TRBV5-1; D unclear. Germline values: CDR1 SGHRS, CDR2 YFSETQ. CDR3 length: 14 residues. Trimming took off 0 bases at V and 2 bases at J, with 6 bases between the two ends. The chain's CDR3 is CASSLDTGNQPQHF. Written as DNA, the CDR3 is TGCGCCAGCAGCTTGGATACGGGCAATCAGCCCCAGCATTTT.

This clonotype showed up many times. This chain uses TRBV18 with TRBJ1-4; D is ambiguous. Germline lookup yields CDR1 KGHSH and CDR2 LQKENI. This CDR3 has 14 amino acids. V was shortened by 1 base and J by 8 bases, with 11 bases between the two germline ends. As DNA, the CDR3 is TGTGCCAGCTCACCACAGGGTCTACAGGAAAAACTGTTTTTT. Amino acids: CASSPQGLQEKLFF.